This TCR beta chain was captured by sequencing in a study of cytomegalovirus exposure and HLA in healthy donors. The CDR3 covers 16 residues. The V gene lost 6 bases and the J gene lost 8 bases, with 25 bases spanning the gap. From germline, CDR1 is LGHNA and CDR2 YSLEER. The PCR made use of 60 Vbeta and 13 Jbeta primers. The data were produced by immunoSEQ multiplex PCR, yet TCRdb's version contains in-frame clones alone and is incomplete. The repertoire has 150,000 to 200,000 clones, roughly 71% of them found once; the top ten carry roughly 7.3%. General study points: Within the data, a cluster of highly shared sequence variants was likely a sequencing artifact. In vitro checks showed that a few CMV-associated chains really do target CMV antigens. The study flagged fewer than 200 TCR beta chains as cytomegalovirus-associated. Common viral pathogens seemed, in a later analysis, to connect with several of the most significant clusters.

This clone has just a few counts. Antigen unknown. The sequence was collected from a male donor in good health and CMV-seropositive. This rearrangement joins TRBV4-3 to TRBJ1-2; D remains unclear. The sequencing input was PBMCs. The CDR3 sequence is CASRSLQEGSEGGYTF. In DNA form, the CDR3 reads TGCGCCAGCAGATCCCTTCAGGAAGGGTCGGAGGGAGGCTACACCTTC.